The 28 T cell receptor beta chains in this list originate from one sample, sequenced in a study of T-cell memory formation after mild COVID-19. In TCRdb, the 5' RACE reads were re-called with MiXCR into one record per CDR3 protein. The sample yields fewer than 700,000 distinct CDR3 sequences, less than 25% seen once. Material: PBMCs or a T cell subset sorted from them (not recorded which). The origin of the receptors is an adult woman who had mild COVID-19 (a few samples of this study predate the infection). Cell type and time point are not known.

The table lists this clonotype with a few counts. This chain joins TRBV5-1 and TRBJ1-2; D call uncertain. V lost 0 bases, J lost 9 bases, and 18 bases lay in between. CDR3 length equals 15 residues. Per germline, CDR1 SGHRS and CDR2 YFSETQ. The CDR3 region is CASSLEEGTVWSYTF. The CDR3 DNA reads TGCGCCAGCAGCTTGGAGGAGGGTACGGTTTGGAGCTACACCTTC.

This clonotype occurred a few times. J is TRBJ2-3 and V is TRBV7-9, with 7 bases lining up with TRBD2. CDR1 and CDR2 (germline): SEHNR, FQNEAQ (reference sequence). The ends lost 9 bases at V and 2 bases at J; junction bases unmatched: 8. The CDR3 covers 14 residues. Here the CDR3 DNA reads TGTGCCAGTCACCCTAGCGGAACCACAGATACGCAGTATTTT. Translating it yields CASHPSGTTDTQYF. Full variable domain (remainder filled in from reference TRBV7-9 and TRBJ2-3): DTGVSQNPRHKITKRGQNVTFRCDPISEHNRLYWYRQTLGQGPEFLTYFQNEAQLEKSRLLSDRFSAERPKGSFSTLEIQRTEQGDSAMYLCASHPSGTTDTQYFGPGTRLTVL.

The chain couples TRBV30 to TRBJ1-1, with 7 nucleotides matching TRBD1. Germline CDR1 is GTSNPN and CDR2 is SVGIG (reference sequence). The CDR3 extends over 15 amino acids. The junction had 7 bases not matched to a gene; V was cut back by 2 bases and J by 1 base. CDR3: CAWSLRGRGNTEAFF. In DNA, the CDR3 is TGTGCCTGGAGTCTAAGGGGGCGGGGGAACACTGAAGCTTTCTTT.

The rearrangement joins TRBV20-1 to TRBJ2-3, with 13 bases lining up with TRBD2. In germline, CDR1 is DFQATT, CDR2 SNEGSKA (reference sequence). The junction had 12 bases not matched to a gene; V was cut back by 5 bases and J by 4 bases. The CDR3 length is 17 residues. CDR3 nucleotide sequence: TGCAGTGCTGGCCGTCCGGGACTAGCGGGGAACCCAGATACGCAGTATTTT. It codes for CSAGRPGLAGNPDTQYF.

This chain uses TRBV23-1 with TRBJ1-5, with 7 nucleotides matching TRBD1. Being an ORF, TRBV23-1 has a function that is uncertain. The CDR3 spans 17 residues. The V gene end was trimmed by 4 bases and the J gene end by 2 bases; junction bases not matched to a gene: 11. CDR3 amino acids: CASSPQDRALRNQPQHF. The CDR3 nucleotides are TGCGCCAGCAGTCCCCAAGACAGGGCCCTTCGCAATCAGCCCCAGCATTTT.

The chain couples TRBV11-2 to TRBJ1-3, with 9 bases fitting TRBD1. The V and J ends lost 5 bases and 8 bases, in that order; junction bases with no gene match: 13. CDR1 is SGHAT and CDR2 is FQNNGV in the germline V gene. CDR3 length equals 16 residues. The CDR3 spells CASSPTTGGSLDTIYF. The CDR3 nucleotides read TGTGCCAGCAGCCCCACGACAGGGGGAAGTTTAGACACCATATATTTT. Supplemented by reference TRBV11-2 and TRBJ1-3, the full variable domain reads EAGVAQSPRYKIIEKRQSVAFWCNPISGHATLYWYQQILGQGPKLLIQFQNNGVVDDSQLPKDRFSAERLKGVDSTLKIQPAKLEDSAVYLCASSPTTGGSLDTIYFGEGSWLTVV.

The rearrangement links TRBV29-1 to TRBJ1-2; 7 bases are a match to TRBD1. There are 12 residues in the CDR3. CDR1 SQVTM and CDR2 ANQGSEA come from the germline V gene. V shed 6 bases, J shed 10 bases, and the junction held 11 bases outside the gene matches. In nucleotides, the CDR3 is TGCAGCGTCGCCGGGACAGCCAATGACTACACCTTC. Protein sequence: CSVAGTANDYTF. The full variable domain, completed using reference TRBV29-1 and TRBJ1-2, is SAVISQKPSRDICQRGTSLTIQCQVDSQVTMMFWYRQQPGQSLTLIATANQGSEATYESGFVIDKFPISRPNLTFSTLTVSNMSPEDSSIYLCSVAGTANDYTFGSGTRLTVV.

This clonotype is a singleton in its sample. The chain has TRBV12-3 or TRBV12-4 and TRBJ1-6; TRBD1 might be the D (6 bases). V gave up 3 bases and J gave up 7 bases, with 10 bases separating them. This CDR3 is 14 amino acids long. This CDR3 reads CASSLRGQNSPLHF. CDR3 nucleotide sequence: TGTGCCAGCAGTTTGCGCGGACAGAATTCACCCCTCCACTTT.

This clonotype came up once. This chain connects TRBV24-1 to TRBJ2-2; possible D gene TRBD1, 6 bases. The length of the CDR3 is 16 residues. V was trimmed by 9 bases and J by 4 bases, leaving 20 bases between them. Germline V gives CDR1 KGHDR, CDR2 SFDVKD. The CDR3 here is CATGQPTGTSTGELFF. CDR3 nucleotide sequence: TGTGCCACCGGGCAACCTACAGGGACGAGCACCGGGGAGCTGTTTTTT.

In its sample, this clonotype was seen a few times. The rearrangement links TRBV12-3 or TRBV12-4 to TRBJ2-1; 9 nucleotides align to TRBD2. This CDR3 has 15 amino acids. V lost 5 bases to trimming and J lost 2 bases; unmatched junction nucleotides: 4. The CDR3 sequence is CASSGSGGTYNEQFF. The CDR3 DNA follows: TGTGCCAGCAGTGGTAGCGGGGGCACCTACAATGAGCAGTTCTTC.

The CDR3 bases are TGTGCCACCGAGGGCCCGAACACCGGGGAGCTGTTTTTT. Encoded protein: CATEGPNTGELFF. The rearrangement joins TRBV24-1 to TRBJ2-2, with D perhaps TRBD2 (5 bases). There are 13 residues in the CDR3. Per the germline V gene, CDR1 is KGHDR and CDR2 is SFDVKD. V lost 9 bases to trimming and J lost 0 bases, with 7 bases between them.

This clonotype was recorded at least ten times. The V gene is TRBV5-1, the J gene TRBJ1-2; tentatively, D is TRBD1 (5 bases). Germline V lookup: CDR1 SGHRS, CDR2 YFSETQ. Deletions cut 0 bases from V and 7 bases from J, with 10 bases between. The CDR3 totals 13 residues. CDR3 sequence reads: CASSLAQGSGYTF. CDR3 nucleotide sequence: TGCGCCAGCAGCTTGGCCCAGGGCTCTGGCTACACCTTC.

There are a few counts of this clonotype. In nucleotides, the CDR3 is TGTGCCAGCAGTGAACCAGGGAAGAGCTCTGGAAACACCATATATTTT. Translation gives CASSEPGKSSGNTIYF. The chain combines TRBV25-1 with TRBJ1-3; a possible D gene is TRBD1 (5 bases). This CDR3 comprises 16 residues. Germline CDR1 is MGHDK and CDR2 is SYGVNS. Trimming took off 2 bases at V and 0 bases at J, with 11 bases between the two ends. Drawing the rest from reference TRBV25-1 and TRBJ1-3, the complete variable domain is EADIYQTPRYLVIGTGKKITLECSQTMGHDKMYWYQQDPGMELHLIHYSYGVNSTEKGDLSSESTVSRIRTEHFPLTLESARPSHTSQYLCASSEPGKSSGNTIYFGEGSWLTVV.

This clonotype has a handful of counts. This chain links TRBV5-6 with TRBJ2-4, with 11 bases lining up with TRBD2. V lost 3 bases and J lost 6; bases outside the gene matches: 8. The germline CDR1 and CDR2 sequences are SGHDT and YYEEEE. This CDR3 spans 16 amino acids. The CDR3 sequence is CASSSFTSGGTNIQYF. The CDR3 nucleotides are TGTGCCAGCAGCTCGTTTACTAGCGGGGGCACAAACATTCAGTACTTC.

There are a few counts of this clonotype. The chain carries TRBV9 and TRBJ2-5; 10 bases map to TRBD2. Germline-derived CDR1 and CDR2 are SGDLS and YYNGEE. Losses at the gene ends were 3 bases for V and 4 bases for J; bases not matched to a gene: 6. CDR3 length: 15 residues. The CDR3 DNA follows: TGTGCCAGCAGCGAACTAGCGGGGAGGCGAGAGACCCAGTACTTC. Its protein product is CASSELAGRRETQYF.

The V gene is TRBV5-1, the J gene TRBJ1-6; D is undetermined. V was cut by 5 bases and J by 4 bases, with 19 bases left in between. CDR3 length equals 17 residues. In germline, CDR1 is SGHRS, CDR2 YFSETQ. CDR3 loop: CASRPTNTRIYNSPLHF. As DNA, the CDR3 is TGCGCCAGCAGACCGACGAACACCCGGATATATAATTCACCCCTCCACTTT.

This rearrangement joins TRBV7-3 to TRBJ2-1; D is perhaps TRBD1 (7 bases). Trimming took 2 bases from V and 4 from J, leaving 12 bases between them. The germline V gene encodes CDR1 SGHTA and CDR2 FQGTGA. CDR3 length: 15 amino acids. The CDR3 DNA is TGTGCCAGCAGCTTAGGAGGGGGCGTTTACAATGAGCAGTTCTTC. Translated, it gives CASSLGGGVYNEQFF.

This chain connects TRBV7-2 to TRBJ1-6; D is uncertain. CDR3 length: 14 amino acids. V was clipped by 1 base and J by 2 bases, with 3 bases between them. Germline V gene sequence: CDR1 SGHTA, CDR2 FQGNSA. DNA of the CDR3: TGTGCCAGCAGCTTAGGTACCTATAATTCACCCCTCCACTTT. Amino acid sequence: CASSLGTYNSPLHF.

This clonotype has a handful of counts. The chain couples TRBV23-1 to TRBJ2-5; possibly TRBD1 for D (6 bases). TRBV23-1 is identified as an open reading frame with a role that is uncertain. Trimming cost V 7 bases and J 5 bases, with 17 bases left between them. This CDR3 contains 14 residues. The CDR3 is CASTLQGVVETQYF. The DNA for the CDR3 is TGCGCCAGCACCTTACAGGGTGTAGTGGAGACCCAGTACTTC.

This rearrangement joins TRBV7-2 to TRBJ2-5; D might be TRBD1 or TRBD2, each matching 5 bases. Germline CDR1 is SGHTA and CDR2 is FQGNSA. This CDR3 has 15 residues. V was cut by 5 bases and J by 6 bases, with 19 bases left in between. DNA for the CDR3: TGTGCCAGCAGCCACACCGGGATCTCGGGGCAGACCCAGTACTTC. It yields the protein CASSHTGISGQTQYF.

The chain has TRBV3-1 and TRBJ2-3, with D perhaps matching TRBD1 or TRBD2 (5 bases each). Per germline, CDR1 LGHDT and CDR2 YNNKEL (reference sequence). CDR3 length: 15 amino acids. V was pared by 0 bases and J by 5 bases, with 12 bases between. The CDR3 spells CASSQDRDRRDTQYF. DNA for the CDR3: TGTGCCAGCAGCCAAGATAGGGACCGTCGAGATACGCAGTATTTT.

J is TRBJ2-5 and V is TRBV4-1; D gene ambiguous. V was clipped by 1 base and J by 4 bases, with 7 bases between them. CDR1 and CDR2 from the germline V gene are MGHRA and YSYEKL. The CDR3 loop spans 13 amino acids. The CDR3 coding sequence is TGCGCCAGCAGCCAAGGAAAAGGAGAGACCCAGTACTTC. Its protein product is CASSQGKGETQYF.

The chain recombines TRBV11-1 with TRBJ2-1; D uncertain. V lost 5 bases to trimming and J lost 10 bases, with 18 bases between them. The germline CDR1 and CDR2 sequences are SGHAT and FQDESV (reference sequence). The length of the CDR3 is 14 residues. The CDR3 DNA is TGTGCCAGCAGCCAAACGCCCCGACACGGGGAGCAGTTCTTC. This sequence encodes CASSQTPRHGEQFF. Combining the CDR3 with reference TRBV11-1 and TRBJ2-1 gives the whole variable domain EAEVAQSPRYKITEKSQAVAFWCDPISGHATLYWYRQILGQGPELLVQFQDESVVDDSQLPKDRFSAERLKGVDSTLKIQPAELGDSAMYLCASSQTPRHGEQFFGPGTRLTVL.

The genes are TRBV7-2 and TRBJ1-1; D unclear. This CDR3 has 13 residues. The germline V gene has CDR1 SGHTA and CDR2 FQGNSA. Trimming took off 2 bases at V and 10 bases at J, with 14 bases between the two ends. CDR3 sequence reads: CASSLQVGFGAFF. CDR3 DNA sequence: TGTGCCAGCAGCTTACAAGTGGGCTTTGGAGCTTTCTTT.

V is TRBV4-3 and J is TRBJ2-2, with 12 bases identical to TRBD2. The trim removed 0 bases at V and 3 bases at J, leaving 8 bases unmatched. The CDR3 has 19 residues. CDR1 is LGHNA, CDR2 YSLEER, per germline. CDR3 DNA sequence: TGCGCCAGCAGCCAAGATCTAGGCCGACTAGCGGGAGACACCGGGGAGCTGTTTTTT. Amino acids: CASSQDLGRLAGDTGELFF.

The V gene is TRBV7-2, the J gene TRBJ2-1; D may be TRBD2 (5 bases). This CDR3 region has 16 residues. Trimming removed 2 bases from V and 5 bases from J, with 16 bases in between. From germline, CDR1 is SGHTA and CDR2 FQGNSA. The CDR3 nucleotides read TGTGCCAGCAGCTTACATGGCCTAACGGGAAACAATGAGCAGTTCTTC. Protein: CASSLHGLTGNNEQFF.

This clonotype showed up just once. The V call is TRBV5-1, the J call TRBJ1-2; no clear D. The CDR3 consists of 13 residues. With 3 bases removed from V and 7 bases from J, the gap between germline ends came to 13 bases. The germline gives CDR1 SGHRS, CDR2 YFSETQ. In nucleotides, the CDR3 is TGCGCCAGCAGCTGGGCCCGGGAAGGTGGCTACACCTTC. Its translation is CASSWAREGGYTF.

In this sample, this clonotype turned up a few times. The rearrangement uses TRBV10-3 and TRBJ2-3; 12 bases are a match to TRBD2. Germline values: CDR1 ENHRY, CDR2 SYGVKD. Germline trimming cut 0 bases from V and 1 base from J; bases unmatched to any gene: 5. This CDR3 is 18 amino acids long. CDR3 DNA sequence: TGTGCCATCAGTGAGTCGAGGACTAGCGGGGCGGGCACAGATACGCAGTATTTT. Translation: CAISESRTSGAGTDTQYF.